This entry lists 25 T cell receptor beta chains sequenced from one sample in a study of PD-1 blockade in classical Hodgkin lymphoma. All the patients suffered relapse after autologous stem cell transplantation, and brentuximab vedotin exposure differed. The method was immunoSEQ multiplex PCR; TCRdb's version includes in-frame clones alone and lacks a portion of them. The data show over 6,500 clones, 76% seen once. This material consisted of peripheral blood mononuclear cells (PBMCs), taken before the second cycle of nivolumab. These receptors originate from a human donor with classical Hodgkin lymphoma.

The chain uses TRBV27 and TRBJ1-2; 8 nucleotides agree with TRBD1. With V trimmed by 10 bases and J by 2 bases, 6 bases remained unmatched. Germline assignment: CDR1 MNHEY and CDR2 SMNVEV (reference sequence). This CDR3 region has 13 residues. CDR3 region: CATLGTGNYGYTF. CDR3 nucleotide sequence: TGTGCCACATTGGGGACAGGCAACTATGGCTACACCTTC.

V usage is TRBV9 and J usage is TRBJ2-3; TRBD2 matches 12 bases. The CDR3 consists of 16 residues. Per the germline V gene, CDR1 is SGDLS and CDR2 is YYNGEE. Unmatched junction bases numbered 6, after V lost 2 bases and J lost 5 bases. DNA of the CDR3: TGTGCCAGCAGCGTGCTAGCGGGAGGGCCGGGAGATACGCAGTATTTT. Protein sequence: CASSVLAGGPGDTQYF.

The J gene is TRBJ2-7, the V gene TRBV11-2; the match to TRBD1 covers 12 bases. Germline lookup yields CDR1 SGHAT and CDR2 FQNNGV. The J segment lost 4 bases and the V segment lost 3 bases, leaving 4 bases of the junction unmatched. CDR3 length equals 15 residues. As DNA, the CDR3 is TGTGCCAGCAGCTTCGGGACAGGGGGCACGTACGAGCAGTACTTC. Amino acids: CASSFGTGGTYEQYF.

The chain joins TRBV4-2 to TRBJ2-5; 7 nucleotides agree with TRBD2. Germline CDR1 is LGHNA and CDR2 is YNFKEQ. With V trimmed by 8 bases and J by 3 bases, 6 bases remained unmatched. CDR3 length: 13 residues. The CDR3 sequence: CASGRAGEETQYF. CDR3 DNA: TGTGCCAGCGGCCGGGCGGGAGAAGAGACCCAGTACTTC.

V gene TRBV27 combines with J gene TRBJ2-5; the D is unclear. The V gene lost 5 bases and the J gene lost 5 bases, with 12 bases spanning the gap. CDR1 and CDR2 (germline): MNHEY, SMNVEV (reference sequence). The CDR3 consists of 13 residues. The CDR3 coding sequence is TGTGCCAGCAGTCCCTCCCCGGCGGAGACCCAGTACTTC. Translating it yields CASSPSPAETQYF.

The V gene is TRBV28, the J gene TRBJ2-1, with D unclear. The ends were cut back, 3 bases at V and 3 bases at J, with 12 bases in the middle. There are 15 residues in the CDR3. Per germline, CDR1 MDHEN and CDR2 SYDVKM. CDR3 nucleotide sequence: TGTGCCAGCAGTTTCAGGTTGTCAAACTACAATGAGCAGTTCTTC. This sequence encodes CASSFRLSNYNEQFF.

This clone was picked up one time. The rearrangement links TRBV11-3 to TRBJ2-7; D gene unclear. Trimming removed 3 bases at V and 0 bases at J, with 12 bases between. The CDR3 spans 15 residues. Germline values: CDR1 SGHNT, CDR2 YENEEA. The CDR3 protein is CASSFTAFSSYEQYF. For the CDR3, the DNA is TGTGCCAGCAGCTTTACAGCGTTTAGCTCCTACGAGCAGTACTTC.

The chain recombines TRBV7-2 with TRBJ2-6; D call uncertain. Germline CDR1 and CDR2: SGHTA and FQGNSA. V lost 1 base to trimming and J lost 0 bases, with 1 base between them. This CDR3 region has 14 residues. The CDR3 here is CASSLGSGANVLTF. CDR3 nucleotide sequence: TGTGCCAGCAGCTTAGGCTCTGGGGCCAACGTCCTGACTTTC.

This clone was counted between two and nine times. The V gene is TRBV6-5, the J gene TRBJ2-3; 8 nucleotides match TRBD1. With 7 bases clipped from V and 3 bases from J, the junction kept 9 bases outside the gene matches. The germline V gene has CDR1 MNHEY and CDR2 SVGAGI. The CDR3 extends over 15 amino acids. The CDR3 is CASNSQGAGTDTQYF. CDR3 coding DNA: TGTGCCAGCAACTCCCAGGGGGCTGGTACAGATACGCAGTATTTT.

The chain couples TRBV4-3 to TRBJ2-1; 9 nucleotides agree with TRBD2. The V gene's germline CDR1 is LGHNA and CDR2 YSLEER. The CDR3 is made up of 13 amino acids. V shed 7 bases, J shed 7 bases, and the junction held 5 bases outside the gene matches. CDR3: CASNSGSENEQFF. CDR3 nucleotide sequence: TGCGCCAGCAATAGCGGGAGTGAGAATGAGCAGTTCTTC.

V is TRBV19 and J is TRBJ2-6; D unclear. Trimming left V 3 bases short and J 0 bases short, with 12 bases between. The CDR3 extends over 17 amino acids. Germline lookup yields CDR1 LNHDA and CDR2 SQIVND (reference sequence). The CDR3 DNA reads as TGTGCCAGTAGTATTCAATTTCATGGCTCTGGGGCCAACGTCCTGACTTTC. Its protein is CASSIQFHGSGANVLTF.

The rearrangement joins TRBV7-9 to TRBJ2-1; 13 bases agree with TRBD2. CDR1 is SEHNR and CDR2 is FQNEAQ in the germline V gene (reference sequence). The trim removed 6 bases at V and 9 bases at J, leaving 11 bases unmatched. The CDR3 covers 16 residues. In DNA form, the CDR3 reads TGTGCCAGCAGAAAAATCGGACTAGCGGGAGTGGTTGAGCAGTTCTTC. Its translation is CASRKIGLAGVVEQFF.

The V and J genes are TRBV28 and TRBJ1-2, with 7 bases aligning to TRBD1. Germline CDR1 and CDR2: MDHEN and SYDVKM. V shed 6 bases and J 8 bases; nucleotides not matched to a gene: 6. There are 12 residues in the CDR3. In nucleotides, the CDR3 is TGTGCCAGCAGCCCCCCAGGGGGGGGCTACACCTTC. The encoded protein is CASSPPGGGYTF.

The chain uses TRBV14 and TRBJ2-7; 10 bases align to TRBD1. V lost 2 bases, J lost 4 bases, and 8 bases stayed unmatched. The CDR3 has 16 amino acids. Germline CDR1 and CDR2: SGHDN and FVKESK. CDR3 sequence (DNA): TGTGCCAGCAGCCAATTCTCCGGGACAGGGGCATACGAGCAGTACTTC. Translated, it gives CASSQFSGTGAYEQYF.

This clone was detected only a few times. The CDR3 DNA follows: TGCAGCGGCCTGACCGGGATGTACTATGGCTACACCTTC. Encoded protein: CSGLTGMYYGYTF. The chain links TRBV29-1 to TRBJ1-2; D ambiguous. This CDR3 contains 13 residues. Looked up from germline, CDR1 is SQVTM and CDR2 is ANQGSEA. V gave up 7 bases and J gave up 3 bases, with 15 bases separating them.

V is TRBV28 and J is TRBJ1-1; 12 bases line up with TRBD1. V was clipped by 7 bases and J by 7 bases; unmatched bases: 7. Germline CDR1 and CDR2: MDHEN and SYDVKM. The CDR3 spans 14 residues. The CDR3 here is CASTPGQGASEAFF. CDR3 in DNA: TGTGCCAGCACCCCGGGACAGGGGGCAAGTGAAGCTTTCTTT.

The V call is TRBV27, the J call TRBJ2-1; the match to TRBD2 covers 10 bases. There are 16 residues in the CDR3. CDR1 is MNHEY, CDR2 SMNVEV, per germline (reference sequence). V gave up 5 bases and J gave up 5 bases; unmatched junction bases: 9. The CDR3 bases are TGTGCCAGCAGTGTCGGACTAGCGGATTATGACAATGAGCAGTTCTTC. It translates to CASSVGLADYDNEQFF.

This chain uses TRBV19 with TRBJ2-7; D remains ambiguous. Trimming took 5 bases from V and 3 from J, leaving 8 bases between them. CDR3 length: 12 residues. CDR1 and CDR2 (germline): LNHDA, SQIVND (reference sequence). The CDR3 is CASSPGFYEQYF. In DNA form, the CDR3 reads TGTGCCAGTAGTCCAGGATTCTACGAGCAGTACTTC. The entire variable domain, with the rest obtained from reference TRBV19 and TRBJ2-7, is as follows: DGGITQSPKYLFRKEGQNVTLSCEQNLNHDAMYWYRQDPGQGLRLIYYSQIVNDFQKGDIAEGYSVSREKKESFPLTVTSAQKNPTAFYLCASSPGFYEQYFGPGTRLTVT.

A few counts support this clone. The rearrangement uses TRBV19 and TRBJ2-2; D is undetermined. Germline V gene lookup returns CDR1 LNHDA and CDR2 SQIVND (reference sequence). V lost 8 bases to trimming and J lost 4 bases, with 17 bases between them. CDR3 length equals 15 residues. CDR3 amino acids: CASSFGRMGTGELFF. CDR3 nucleotides: TGTGCCAGTTCCTTCGGCCGGATGGGCACCGGGGAGCTGTTTTTT.

The rearrangement uses TRBV7-2 and TRBJ2-3; 9 bases align to TRBD2. Unmatched junction bases numbered 5, after V lost 3 bases and J lost 4 bases. The CDR3 has 15 residues. Germline V lookup: CDR1 SGHTA, CDR2 FQGNSA. In DNA, the CDR3 is TGTGCCAGCAGCTTCGGCGGGAGGGCCGCAGATACGCAGTATTTT. This translates into CASSFGGRAADTQYF.

A word on this clone: The germline gene is not matched at one end of the junction; a read error may be the cause. This chain connects TRBV25-1 to TRBJ2-7; either TRBD1 or TRBD2 may fit D (6 bases each). CDR1 and CDR2 (germline): MGHDK, SYGVNS. The CDR3 is 13 residues long. CDR3 loop: CASSEYEGGDIVF. In nucleotides, the CDR3 is TGTGCCAGCAGTGAATATGAGGGCGGGGACATCGTCTTC.

Only a few counts were recorded for this clone. The chain combines TRBV7-9 with TRBJ1-2, with D unclear. V lost 5 bases, J lost 3 bases, and 10 bases lay in between. This CDR3 spans 13 amino acids. In germline, CDR1 is SEHNR, CDR2 FQNEAQ (reference sequence). The CDR3, as DNA: TGTGCCAGCAGCCCACCGGGATACTATGGCTACACCTTC. Encoded protein: CASSPPGYYGYTF.

This chain uses TRBV19 with TRBJ2-2; TRBD2 is a possible D gene (6 bases). The CDR3 length is 14 residues. Germline values: CDR1 LNHDA, CDR2 SQIVND (reference sequence). The CDR3 DNA is TGTGCGAATGACCGGGGGTCTGGCGCCGGGGAGCTGTTTTTT. Translation gives CANDRGSGAGELFF. The variable domain in full, completed from reference TRBV19 and TRBJ2-2, reads DGGITQSPKYLFRKEGQNVTLSCEQNLNHDAMYWYRQDPGQGLRLIYYSQIVNDFQKGDIAEGYSVSREKKESFPLTVTSAQKNPTAFYLCANDRGSGAGELFFGEGSRLTVL.

The chain carries TRBV19 and TRBJ1-3; TRBD1 might be the D (5 bases). Trimming left V 1 base short and J 2 bases short, with 15 bases between. This CDR3 comprises 17 residues. Germline assignment: CDR1 LNHDA and CDR2 SQIVND (reference sequence). In nucleotides, the CDR3 is TGTGCCAGTAGTATAGGGCAGGGCCGGCTGCCTGGAAACACCATATATTTT. Its protein product is CASSIGQGRLPGNTIYF. The entire variable domain, with the rest obtained from reference TRBV19 and TRBJ1-3, is as follows: DGGITQSPKYLFRKEGQNVTLSCEQNLNHDAMYWYRQDPGQGLRLIYYSQIVNDFQKGDIAEGYSVSREKKESFPLTVTSAQKNPTAFYLCASSIGQGRLPGNTIYFGEGSWLTVV.

The V and J genes are TRBV5-1 and TRBJ2-1; the D gene is possibly TRBD2 (5 bases). Trimming shortened V by 4 bases and J by 2 bases, and 16 bases separated the two germline ends. The CDR3 is made up of 16 amino acids. The V gene's germline CDR1 is SGHRS and CDR2 YFSETQ. In nucleotides, the CDR3 is TGCGCCAGCAGCCCCGCCGTCGGGATTACCTACAATGAGCAGTTCTTC. It yields the protein CASSPAVGITYNEQFF.